The clone carrying this T cell receptor beta chain has ten or more counts. Its specificity is unknown. V was clipped by 1 base and J by 8 bases; unmatched bases: 4. This CDR3 has 14 amino acids. Hyperthyroidism patients were newly diagnosed, had disease duration under 2 months, and were aged 18 to 65 years. Uncontrolled infections, other autoimmune diseases, pregnancy or lactation led to exclusion of patients. Amplification of TCR beta CDR3 regions was performed using RNA transcripts as template. The primer set for the first-round RT-PCR of the TCR CDR3 was HTBI. TCRdb re-analysed the multiplex PCR reads in MiXCR, keeping a single row per CDR3 protein. The profile shows 200,000 or so distinct CDR3 sequences, about a sixth of them singletons. This sample was taken from a study of T cells in Graves' hyperthyroidism and ophthalmopathy. Findings and caveats of the study: Stable hyperthyroidism was told apart from ophthalmopathy by a model built on 13 V-J features.

The chain combines TRBV12-3 or TRBV12-4 with TRBJ2-1; 8 bases align to TRBD2. Specimen: blood. This sequence originates from a woman aged 45-59 years with Graves' hyperthyroidism. The CDR3 protein is CASSLGTSWDEQFF. CDR3 DNA sequence: TGTGCCAGCAGTTTAGGGACTAGCTGGGATGAGCAGTTCTTC.